This entry lists 6 T cell receptor beta chains sequenced from one sample in a study of blood T cell repertoires in COVID-19 (TCRdb year 2020). Receptors were amplified or captured by the immunoSEQ multiplex PCR assay. Drawn from immuneACCESS, this table holds only the in-frame rearrangements with V and J called that TCRdb kept. Clones are partly lost; checked studies trace under half to an unresolved V gene and leave the rest unexplained. Across this sample there are 350,000 to 450,000 clones, with under 85% seen only once. Of the sample, approximately 5% falls within the top ten clones. Material for sequencing was PBMCs or T cells enriched from blood (not recorded which). The receptors here all came from a woman aged 50 to 65 who had recovered from COVID-19.

In its sample, this clone was seen once. V is TRBV19 and J is TRBJ2-7; TRBD1 matches 9 bases. J was trimmed by 7 bases and V by 5 bases; bases with no gene match: 12. Germline values: CDR1 LNHDA, CDR2 SQIVND (reference sequence). The length of the CDR3 is 15 residues. CDR3 protein: CASSGWTGVGGEQYF. DNA for the CDR3: TGTGCCAGTAGTGGTTGGACAGGGGTCGGCGGGGAGCAGTACTTC.

The table lists this clone with a few counts. The chain uses TRBV10-3 and TRBJ2-7; D is perhaps TRBD1 (6 bases). CDR1 and CDR2 (germline): ENHRY, SYGVKD. This CDR3 is built from 14 residues. The V end lost 3 bases, the J end lost 2 bases, and 11 bases lay between the germline ends. CDR3 coding DNA: TGTGCCATCAGTGACAACCGGGACACCTACGAGCAGTACTTC. Encoded protein: CAISDNRDTYEQYF.

There are a few counts of this clone. The V gene is TRBV5-1, the J gene TRBJ1-5; 8 bases line up with TRBD1. CDR1 and CDR2 (germline): SGHRS, YFSETQ. The CDR3 is 14 residues long. V shed 0 bases and J 5 bases; nucleotides not matched to a gene: 1. The CDR3 loop reads CASSLEQGDQPQHF. For the CDR3, the DNA is TGCGCCAGCAGCTTGGAACAGGGGGATCAGCCCCAGCATTTT. Using reference TRBV5-1 and TRBJ1-5 for the parts outside the CDR3, the full variable domain is KAGVTQTPRYLIKTRGQQVTLSCSPISGHRSVSWYQQTPGQGLQFLFEYFSETQRNKGNFPGRFSGRQFSNSRSEMNVSTLELGDSALYLCASSLEQGDQPQHFGDGTRLSIL.

The genes are TRBV27 and TRBJ1-1; TRBD1 is a possible D gene (6 bases). V lost 2 bases to trimming and J lost 5 bases, with 18 bases between them. The V gene's germline CDR1 is MNHEY and CDR2 SMNVEV (reference sequence). The CDR3 is 16 amino acids. The CDR3 nucleotides are TGTGCCAGCAGTTTAGCTATGGGGGCGCGGAAAACTGAAGCTTTCTTT. Its protein product is CASSLAMGARKTEAFF.

This chain uses TRBV11-2 with TRBJ2-7, with TRBD1 matching 8 bases. Germline V gene sequence: CDR1 SGHAT, CDR2 FQNNGV. The CDR3 contains 14 residues. V dropped 5 bases and J dropped 5; count of bases not matched to a gene: 8. The chain's CDR3 is CASSPRTGFHEQYF. The CDR3 bases are TGTGCCAGCAGCCCACGGACAGGGTTCCACGAGCAGTACTTC. The full variable domain, in which reference TRBV11-2 and TRBJ2-7 provide the parts outside the CDR3, is EAGVAQSPRYKIIEKRQSVAFWCNPISGHATLYWYQQILGQGPKLLIQFQNNGVVDDSQLPKDRFSAERLKGVDSTLKIQPAKLEDSAVYLCASSPRTGFHEQYFGPGTRLTVT.

The chain employs TRBV4-2 and TRBJ2-4; 11 bases align to TRBD2. Germline trimming cut 0 bases from V and 8 bases from J; bases unmatched to any gene: 6. The CDR3 has 16 residues. Germline CDR1 is LGHNA and CDR2 is YNFKEQ. CDR3 in amino acids: CASSQEKLAGVHIQYF. CDR3 nucleotides: TGTGCCAGCAGCCAAGAGAAACTAGCGGGAGTACACATTCAGTACTTC.